This T cell receptor (beta chain) is drawn from a study of T cell repertoires in cytomegalovirus infection. Study background: Public TCR beta signatures marked donors with CMV infection and the matching HLA.

Germline CDR1 reads SQVTM; CDR2 reads ANQGSEA. Trimming cost V 2 bases and J 5 bases, with 15 bases left between them. This CDR3 has 14 amino acids. TCRdb called the reads again in MiXCR, with one record for every CDR3 protein. In the table there are around 230,000 distinct CDR3 sequences, roughly 6.5% of which are singletons. Many counts were recorded for this clonotype. The rearrangement uses TRBV29-1 and TRBJ2-5; TRBD2 might be the D (5 bases). This TCR came from a human donor in good health (CMV status not recorded). Some clones in this sample may be carry-over from other donors' samples. The specimen sequenced was PBMCs. As DNA, the CDR3 is TGCAGCGTTGAATCTAGCCCAACGGCTGAGACCCAGTACTTC. This sequence encodes CSVESSPTAETQYF.